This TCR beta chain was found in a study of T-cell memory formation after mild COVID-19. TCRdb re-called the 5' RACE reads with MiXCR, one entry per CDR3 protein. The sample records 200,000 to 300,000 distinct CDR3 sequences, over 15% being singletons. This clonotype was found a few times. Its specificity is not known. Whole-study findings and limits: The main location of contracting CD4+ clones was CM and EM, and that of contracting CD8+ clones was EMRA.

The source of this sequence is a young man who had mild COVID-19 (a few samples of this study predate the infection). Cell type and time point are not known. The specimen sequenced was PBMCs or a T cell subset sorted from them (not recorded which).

The CDR3 here is CASTLRGAPNSPLHF. The CDR3 region has the DNA TGTGCCAGCACCCTACGGGGGGCGCCTAATTCACCCCTCCACTTT. The chain recombines TRBV6-5 with TRBJ1-6; a possible D gene is TRBD1 (6 bases). Germline loops: CDR1 MNHEY, CDR2 SVGAGI. Between the trimmed V and J ends, which lost 7 bases and 6 bases, there was a span of 16 bases. The CDR3 contains 15 residues.